These 2 T cell receptor beta chains came from one sample sequenced in a study of T cell repertoires in cytomegalovirus infection (dated by TCRdb to the late 2010s). The listed sequencing device is Illumina HiSeq 1500. The raw public reads went through TCRdb reprocessing: fastp at Q25, MiXCR clone calling, in-frame beta chains kept. Identical CDR3 protein sequences are pooled into one entry, listed with their most common genes and DNA. The sample contains about 180,000 distinct CDR3 sequences, approximately 15% of them found a single time. The top ten clonotypes cover more than 20% of the sample. The specimen sequenced was PBMCs. These TCRs come from a human donor in good health (CMV status not recorded). Some clones in this sample may be carry-over from other donors' samples.

With respect to this clonotype: A read error may explain this, as a much larger clone is one base away. The chain uses TRBV27 and TRBJ2-7; 11 bases match TRBD2. The CDR3 sequence is 15 residues long. CDR1 MNHEY and CDR2 SMNVEV come from the germline V gene (reference sequence). The trim removed 6 bases at V and 2 bases at J, leaving 6 bases unmatched. The CDR3 DNA sequence: TGTGCCAGCAGCCTGACTAGCGGGATCACCTACGAGCAGTACTTC. The encoded protein is CASSLTSGITYEQYF.

The chain carries TRBV2 and TRBJ2-2; D may be TRBD1 (5 bases). The germline V gene encodes CDR1 SNHLY and CDR2 FYNNEI. The V and J ends lost 8 bases and 0 bases respectively, with 10 bases between them. This CDR3 comprises 14 residues. This chain's CDR3 is CASRPGTNTGELFF. CDR3 DNA: TGTGCCAGCCGGCCAGGGACGAACACCGGGGAGCTGTTTTTT. Supplemented by reference TRBV2 and TRBJ2-2, the full variable domain reads EPEVTQTPSHQVTQMGQEVILRCVPISNHLYFYWYRQILGQKVEFLVSFYNNEISEKSEIFDDQFSVERPDGSNFTLKIRSTKLEDSAMYFCASRPGTNTGELFFGEGSRLTVL.